These 5 T cell receptor beta chains were all obtained from the same sample, sequenced in a study of shared clonotypes between healthy human individuals. The naive CD8 fraction comprised CD45RO-negative cells positively selected for CCR7 and excluded terminally differentiated effector memory CD45RA+ cells. TCRdb's copy holds only in-frame clones and misses some; the assay was immunoSEQ multiplex PCR. The sample includes just over 2,000,000 clones, roughly 95% of them seen just once. Input material: naive CD8+ T cells sorted from blood. The source of these receptors is a man between 18 and 29 years old in good health.

This clone was observed once. The V gene is TRBV15, the J gene TRBJ2-5; a possible D gene is TRBD1 (6 bases). V was pared by 5 bases and J by 0 bases, with 13 bases between. CDR1 is LNHNV, CDR2 YYDKDF, per germline (reference sequence). The CDR3 has 15 residues. In nucleotides, the CDR3 is TGTGCCACCAGCGACTTCCGGGACAACCAAGAGACCCAGTACTTC. Protein sequence: CATSDFRDNQETQYF.

The chain uses TRBV27 and TRBJ1-2; the D gene is possibly TRBD1 (6 bases). The germline gives CDR1 MNHEY, CDR2 SMNVEV (reference sequence). The CDR3 spans 15 residues. V lost 6 bases and J 0 bases, leaving 14 bases between the germline ends. For the CDR3, the DNA is TGTGCCAGCAGCCCGGCCCGGACAGCTAACTATGGCTACACCTTC. Amino acid sequence: CASSPARTANYGYTF.

The J gene is TRBJ2-2, the V gene TRBV10-3, with D unresolved. Germline assignment: CDR1 ENHRY and CDR2 SYGVKD. V dropped 2 bases and J dropped 8 bases, with 9 bases sitting between them. The CDR3 spans 13 residues. The DNA for the CDR3 is TGTGCCATCAGTGAGACCCTGTGGGGGGAGCTGTTTTTT. Its translation is CAISETLWGELFF.

The rearrangement joins TRBV28 to TRBJ2-3; 8 bases are shared with TRBD2. V gave up 3 bases and J gave up 10 bases; unmatched junction bases: 18. CDR3 length equals 17 residues. The germline CDR1 and CDR2 sequences are MDHEN and SYDVKM. As DNA, the CDR3 is TGTGCCAGCAGTTTTCCAACCGGGACTAGTCTCCCTTGGGCGCAGTATTTT. Translating it yields CASSFPTGTSLPWAQYF. The full variable domain, in which reference TRBV28 and TRBJ2-3 provide the parts outside the CDR3, is DVKVTQSSRYLVKRTGEKVFLECVQDMDHENMFWYRQDPGLGLRLIYFSYDVKMKEKGDIPEGYSVSREKKERFSLILESASTNQTSMYLCASSFPTGTSLPWAQYFGPGTRLTVL.

The chain recombines TRBV5-1 with TRBJ2-3, with D possibly being TRBD1 (7 bases). Germline V gene sequence: CDR1 SGHRS, CDR2 YFSETQ. With 6 bases removed from V and 4 bases from J, the gap between germline ends came to 18 bases. CDR3 length: 15 amino acids. The CDR3 is CASNTGDFDPDTQYF. The CDR3 DNA sequence: TGCGCCAGCAATACAGGGGACTTCGATCCAGATACGCAGTATTTT.